The clone carrying this T cell receptor beta chain was detected ten times or more. The naive CD8 libraries originated from between roughly 20,000 and 1,000,000 sorted cells and drew on 10%, 30% or 50% RNA. This sample is drawn from a study of molecular identifiers for immune sequencing clone quantification. CDR1 and CDR2 (germline): DFQATT, SNEGSKA (reference sequence). The germline V and J ends were trimmed by 0 bases and 0 bases, with 2 bases remaining between them. The CDR3 is 13 amino acids. TCRdb reprocessed the PCR reads via MiXCR and lists one record per CDR3 protein. The table records about 68,000 distinct CDR3 sequences, around 18% of them present only once.

This sequence originates from a human donor in good health. Some libraries in this study had Jurkat cell RNA spiked in. This rearrangement joins TRBV20-1 to TRBJ2-2; D uncertain. Material: naive CD8+ T cells from blood, with Jurkat cell RNA spiked in. Subset here: FACS-sorted CD8+CD4-CCR7+CD45RA+ naive T cells. The CDR3: CSAREANTGELFF. CDR3 nucleotide sequence: TGCAGTGCTAGAGAGGCGAACACCGGGGAGCTGTTTTTT.